This T cell receptor (beta chain) was documented in a study of T cell responses to AZD1222 COVID-19 vaccine. General study results and limits: Repertoire sampling occurred only after the peak T cell response. Two AZD1222 administrations were followed by greater Spike-specific TCR breadth and depth.

As concerns this clone: Its target is not known.

The CDR3 contains 15 residues. V lost 4 bases to trimming and J lost 3 bases, with 15 bases between them. Analysis merged second doses at about 4 or about 12 weeks. Here immunoSEQ multiplex PCR was the method, and the copy in TCRdb shows in-frame clones only, minus some. The sample includes 30,000 to 35,000 clones, around 84% of them seen just once. The sequence was obtained from an adult who received the AZD1222 COVID-19 vaccine. The material was peripheral blood, obtained 28 days after the second AZD1222 dose. The chain joins TRBV5-3 to TRBJ2-3; D unresolved. TRBV5-3 is an ORF, with its function uncertain. The CDR3 spells CARSLSRWRTDTQYF. The CDR3 bases are TGTGCCAGAAGCCTGTCTAGGTGGAGAACAGATACGCAGTATTTT.